The present T cell receptor (beta chain) was sequenced within a study of blood T cell repertoires in COVID-19. Background on the study: The United States, Italy and Spain provided the acute and convalescent COVID-19 samples. The analysed material was cDNA or gDNA that came from T cells, B-cell-depleted T cells, or PBMCs.

The CDR3 is made up of 15 amino acids. V shed 5 bases and J shed 5 bases, with 16 bases lying between them. From germline, CDR1 is SGHVS and CDR2 FQNEAQ. Original handling: Amplified reference gene primers provided the basis for estimating nucleated cell counts. Clones were sequenced by immunoSEQ multiplex PCR, and TCRdb holds only the in-frame ones, with some missing. From that table come the V and J calls and clone size; the DNA was used to work out D and trimming. The sample lists roughly 100,000 clones; approximately 78% were seen once. Sequencing used peripheral blood. The receptor's source is a woman at least 80 years old with acute or convalescent COVID-19. The chain recombines TRBV7-8 with TRBJ2-1; weak D call: TRBD2 (5 bases). The CDR3 bases are TGTGCCAGCAGCCTCCGACCGGGAACTCACAATGAGCAGTTCTTC. Its protein is CASSLRPGTHNEQFF.